This T cell receptor beta chain was recorded in a study of CD8 T cells in ankylosing spondylitis. A single record per CDR3 protein comes from TCRdb applying MiXCR to the 5' RACE reads. The sample shows approximately 350,000 distinct CDR3 sequences, roughly 15% of them seen only once. Study-wide findings and caveats: Researchers report that disease-linked clones proved CD8+ and relatively rare in peripheral blood. It appeared that ankylosing spondylitis blood was characterized by a TCR beta motif of roughly 8 highly homologous variants.

This clonotype was observed a handful of times. Its antigen remains unknown. The germline V gene encodes CDR1 SGHVS and CDR2 FQNEAQ. The ends were cut back, 4 bases at V and 0 bases at J, with 14 bases in the middle. This CDR3 region has 16 residues. V gene TRBV7-8 combines with J gene TRBJ2-3, with D unclear. Input material: blood, either unsorted or a sorted T cell fraction (not recorded which). The receptor's source is a male donor with ankylosing spondylitis or in good health (not recorded which). The CDR3 is CASSSPIHPSTDTQYF. The CDR3, as DNA: TGTGCCAGCAGCTCCCCCATCCATCCTAGCACAGATACGCAGTATTTT.